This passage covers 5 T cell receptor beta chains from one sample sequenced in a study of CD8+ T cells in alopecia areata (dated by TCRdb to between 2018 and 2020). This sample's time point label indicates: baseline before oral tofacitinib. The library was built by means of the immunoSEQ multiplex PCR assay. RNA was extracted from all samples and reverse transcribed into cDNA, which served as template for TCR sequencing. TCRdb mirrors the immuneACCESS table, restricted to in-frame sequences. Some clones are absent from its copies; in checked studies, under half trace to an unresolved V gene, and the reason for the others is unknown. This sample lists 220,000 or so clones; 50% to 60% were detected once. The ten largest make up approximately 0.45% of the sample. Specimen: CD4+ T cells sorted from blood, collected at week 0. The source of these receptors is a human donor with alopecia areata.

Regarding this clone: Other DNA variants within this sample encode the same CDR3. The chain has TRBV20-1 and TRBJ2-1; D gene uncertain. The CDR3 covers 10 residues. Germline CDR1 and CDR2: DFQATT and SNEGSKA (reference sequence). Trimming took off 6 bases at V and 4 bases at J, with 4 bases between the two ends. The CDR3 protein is CSASYNEQFF. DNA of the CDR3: TGCAGTGCAAGTTACAATGAGCAGTTCTTC.

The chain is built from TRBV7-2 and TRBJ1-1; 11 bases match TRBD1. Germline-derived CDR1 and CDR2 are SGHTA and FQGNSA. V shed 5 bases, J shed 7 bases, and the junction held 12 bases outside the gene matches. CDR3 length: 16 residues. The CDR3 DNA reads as TGTGCCAGCAGCATCAGACGGACAGGGGGCTTTGTTGAAGCTTTCTTT. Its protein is CASSIRRTGGFVEAFF.

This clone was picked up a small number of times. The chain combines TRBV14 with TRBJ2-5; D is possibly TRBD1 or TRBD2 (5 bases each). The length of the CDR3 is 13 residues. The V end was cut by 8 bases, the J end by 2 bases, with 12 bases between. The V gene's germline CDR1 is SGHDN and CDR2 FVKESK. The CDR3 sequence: CASGKRGQETQYF. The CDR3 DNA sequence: TGTGCCAGCGGGAAGAGGGGTCAAGAGACCCAGTACTTC.

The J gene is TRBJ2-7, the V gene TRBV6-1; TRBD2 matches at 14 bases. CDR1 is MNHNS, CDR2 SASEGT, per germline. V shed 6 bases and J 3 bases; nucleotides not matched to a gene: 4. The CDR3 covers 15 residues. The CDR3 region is CASSKTSGRDYEQYF. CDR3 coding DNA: TGTGCCAGCAGCAAGACTAGCGGGAGGGACTACGAGCAGTACTTC.

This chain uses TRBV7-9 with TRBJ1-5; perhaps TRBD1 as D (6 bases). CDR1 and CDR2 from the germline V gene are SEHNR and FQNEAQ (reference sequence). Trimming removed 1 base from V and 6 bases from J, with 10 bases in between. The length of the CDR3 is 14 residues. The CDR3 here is CASSLEGGRQPQHF. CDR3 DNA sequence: TGTGCCAGCAGCTTAGAGGGGGGGCGTCAGCCCCAGCATTTT. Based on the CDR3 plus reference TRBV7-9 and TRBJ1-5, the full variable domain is DTGVSQNPRHKITKRGQNVTFRCDPISEHNRLYWYRQTLGQGPEFLTYFQNEAQLEKSRLLSDRFSAERPKGSFSTLEIQRTEQGDSAMYLCASSLEGGRQPQHFGDGTRLSIL.